Detailed here is one T cell receptor beta chain. This sample stems from a study of blood T cell repertoires in COVID-19. The germline V and J ends were trimmed by 0 bases and 0 bases, with 9 bases remaining between them. Germline V gives CDR1 SGHRS, CDR2 YFSETQ. CDR3 size: 15 residues. How the authors handled the data: From reference gene primer amplification, estimates of nucleated cell counts were derived. Only in-frame clones appear in the TCRdb table, and some are missing; sequencing was by immunoSEQ multiplex PCR. V and J calls and clone size come straight from that table; D and trimming were deduced from the DNA. This table has about 98,000 clones, more than 70% appearing once.

Specimen: peripheral blood. The TCR originated in a man between 70 and 80 years old with acute or convalescent COVID-19. The chain couples TRBV5-1 to TRBJ1-1, with unresolved D. The CDR3 nucleotides are TGCGCCAGCAGCTTGGGTCAGAGGATGAACACTGAAGCTTTCTTT. Protein sequence: CASSLGQRMNTEAFF. The whole variable domain, filled in from reference TRBV5-1 and TRBJ1-1, reads KAGVTQTPRYLIKTRGQQVTLSCSPISGHRSVSWYQQTPGQGLQFLFEYFSETQRNKGNFPGRFSGRQFSNSRSEMNVSTLELGDSALYLCASSLGQRMNTEAFFGQGTRLTVV.